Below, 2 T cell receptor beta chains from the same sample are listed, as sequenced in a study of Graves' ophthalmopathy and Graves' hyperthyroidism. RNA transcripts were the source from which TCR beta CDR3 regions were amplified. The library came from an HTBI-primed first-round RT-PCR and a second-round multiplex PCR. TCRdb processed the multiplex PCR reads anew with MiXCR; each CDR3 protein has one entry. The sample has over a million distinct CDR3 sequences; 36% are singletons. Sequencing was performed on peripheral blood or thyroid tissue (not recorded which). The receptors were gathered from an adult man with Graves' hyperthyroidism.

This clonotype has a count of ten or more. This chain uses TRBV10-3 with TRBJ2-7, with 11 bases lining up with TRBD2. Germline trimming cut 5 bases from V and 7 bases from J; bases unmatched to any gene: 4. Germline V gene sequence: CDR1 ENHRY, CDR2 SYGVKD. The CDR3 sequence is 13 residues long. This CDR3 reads CAISYRTSGEQYF. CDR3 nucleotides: TGTGCCATCAGTTACAGGACTAGCGGGGAGCAGTACTTC.

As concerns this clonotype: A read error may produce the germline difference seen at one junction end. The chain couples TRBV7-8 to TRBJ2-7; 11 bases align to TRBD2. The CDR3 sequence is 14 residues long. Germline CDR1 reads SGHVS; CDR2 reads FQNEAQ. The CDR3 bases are TGTGCCAGCAGTCCTAGCGGGGGGACCGGGGAGCTGTACTTC. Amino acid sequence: CASSPSGGTGELYF.